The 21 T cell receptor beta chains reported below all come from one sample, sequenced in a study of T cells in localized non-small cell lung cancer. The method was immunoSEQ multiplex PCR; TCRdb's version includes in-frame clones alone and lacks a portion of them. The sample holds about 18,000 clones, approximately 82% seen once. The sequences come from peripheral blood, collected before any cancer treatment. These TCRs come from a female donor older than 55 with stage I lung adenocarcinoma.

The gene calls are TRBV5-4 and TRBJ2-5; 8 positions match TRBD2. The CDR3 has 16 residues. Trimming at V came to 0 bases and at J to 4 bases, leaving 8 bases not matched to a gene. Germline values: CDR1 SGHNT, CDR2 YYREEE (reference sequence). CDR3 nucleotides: TGTGCCAGCAGCTTGGACGGCAGCCGGGGGGGAGAGACCCAGTACTTC. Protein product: CASSLDGSRGGETQYF.

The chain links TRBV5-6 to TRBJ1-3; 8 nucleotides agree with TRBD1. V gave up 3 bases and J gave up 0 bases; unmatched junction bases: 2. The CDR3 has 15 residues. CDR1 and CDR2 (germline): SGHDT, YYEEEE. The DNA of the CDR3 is TGTGCCAGCAGCTATGGACAGGGCTCTGGAAACACCATATATTTT. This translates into CASSYGQGSGNTIYF.

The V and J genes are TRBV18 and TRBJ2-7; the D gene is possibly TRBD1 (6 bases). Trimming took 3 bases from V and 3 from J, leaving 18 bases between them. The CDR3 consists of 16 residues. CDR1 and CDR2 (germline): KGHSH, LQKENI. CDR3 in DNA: TGTGCCAGCTCACCCCCCCGAGGGACATACGACTACGAGCAGTACTTC. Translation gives CASSPPRGTYDYEQYF.

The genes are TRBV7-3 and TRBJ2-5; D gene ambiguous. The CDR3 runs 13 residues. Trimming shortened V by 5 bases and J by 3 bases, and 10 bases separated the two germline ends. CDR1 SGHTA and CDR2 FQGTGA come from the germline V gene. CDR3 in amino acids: CASSPGPKETQYF. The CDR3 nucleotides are TGTGCCAGCAGCCCTGGGCCTAAAGAGACCCAGTACTTC.

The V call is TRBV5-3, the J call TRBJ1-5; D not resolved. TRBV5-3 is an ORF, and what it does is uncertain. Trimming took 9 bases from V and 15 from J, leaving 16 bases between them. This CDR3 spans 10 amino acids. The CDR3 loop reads CAINPRVRHF. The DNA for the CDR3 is TGTGCCATTAACCCCCGGGTGAGGCATTTT.

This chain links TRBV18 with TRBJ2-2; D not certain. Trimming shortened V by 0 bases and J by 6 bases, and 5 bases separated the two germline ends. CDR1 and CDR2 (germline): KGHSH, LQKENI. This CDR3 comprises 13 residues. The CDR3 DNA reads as TGTGCCAGCTCACCACCGCATGCCGGGGAGCTGTTTTTT. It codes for CASSPPHAGELFF.

In DNA, the CDR3 is TGTGCCAGCAGCGAAGAGGGCACCGTCGTGGACTATGGCTACACCTTC. Protein sequence: CASSEEGTVVDYGYTF. The gene calls are TRBV7-8 and TRBJ1-2; unclear D gene. The CDR3 has 16 amino acids. V lost 5 bases and J 3 bases, leaving 19 bases between the germline ends. The V gene's germline CDR1 is SGHVS and CDR2 FQNEAQ. The full variable domain, completed using reference TRBV7-8 and TRBJ1-2, is GAGVSQSPRYKVAKRGQDVALRCDPISGHVSLFWYQQALGQGPEFLTYFQNEAQLDKSGLPSDRFFAERPEGSVSTLKIQRTQQEDSAVYLCASSEEGTVVDYGYTFGSGTRLTVV.

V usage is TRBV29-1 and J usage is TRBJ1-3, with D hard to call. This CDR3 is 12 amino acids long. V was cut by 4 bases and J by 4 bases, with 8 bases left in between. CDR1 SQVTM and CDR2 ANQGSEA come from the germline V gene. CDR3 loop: CSVAREGNTIYF. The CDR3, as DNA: TGCAGCGTTGCGAGGGAGGGAAACACCATATATTTT.

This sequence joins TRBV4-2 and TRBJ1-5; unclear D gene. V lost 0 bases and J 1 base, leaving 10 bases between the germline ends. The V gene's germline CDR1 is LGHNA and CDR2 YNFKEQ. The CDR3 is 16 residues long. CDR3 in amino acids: CASSQDGGRSNQPQHF. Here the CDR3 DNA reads TGTGCCAGCAGCCAAGATGGCGGACGGAGCAATCAGCCCCAGCATTTT.

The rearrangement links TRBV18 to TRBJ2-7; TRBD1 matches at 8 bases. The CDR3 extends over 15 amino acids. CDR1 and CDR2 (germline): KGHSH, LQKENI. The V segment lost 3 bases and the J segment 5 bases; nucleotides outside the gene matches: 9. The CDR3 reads CASSPGTGGDNEQYF. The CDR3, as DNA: TGTGCCAGCTCACCCGGGACAGGAGGTGACAACGAGCAGTACTTC.

CDR3 in amino acids: CASSYTSGERVKLFF. The DNA of the CDR3 is TGTGCCAGCAGCTACACCTCAGGGGAGAGGGTAAAACTGTTTTTT. The chain uses TRBV5-6 and TRBJ1-4; weak D call: TRBD1 (6 bases). Trimming stripped 3 bases from V and 10 bases from J, with 19 bases between. Per the germline V gene, CDR1 is SGHDT and CDR2 is YYEEEE. The CDR3 consists of 15 residues. The full variable domain, rest sourced from reference TRBV5-6 and TRBJ1-4, is DAGVTQSPTHLIKTRGQQVTLRCSPKSGHDTVSWYQQALGQGPQFIFQYYEEEERQRGNFPDRFSGHQFPNYSSELNVNALLLGDSALYLCASSYTSGERVKLFFGSGTQLSVL.

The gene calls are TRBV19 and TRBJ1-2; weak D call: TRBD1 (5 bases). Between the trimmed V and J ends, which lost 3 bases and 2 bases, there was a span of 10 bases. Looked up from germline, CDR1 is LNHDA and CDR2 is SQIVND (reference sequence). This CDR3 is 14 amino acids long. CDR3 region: CASSIERGNYGYTF. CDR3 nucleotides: TGTGCCAGTAGTATTGAGAGGGGAAACTATGGCTACACCTTC.

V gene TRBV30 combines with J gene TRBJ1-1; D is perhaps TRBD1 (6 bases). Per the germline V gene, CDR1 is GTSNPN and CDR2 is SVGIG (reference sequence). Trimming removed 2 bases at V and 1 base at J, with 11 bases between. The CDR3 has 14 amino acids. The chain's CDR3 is CAWSPWTENTEAFF. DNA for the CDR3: TGTGCCTGGAGTCCCTGGACAGAGAACACTGAAGCTTTCTTT.

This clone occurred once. The CDR3 DNA follows: TGTGCCAGCAGTCGGACAGGGACCGCAGATACGCAGTATTTT. Translating it yields CASSRTGTADTQYF. The chain has TRBV6-5 and TRBJ2-3; 8 bases agree with TRBD1. CDR1 MNHEY and CDR2 SVGAGI come from the germline V gene. V dropped 5 bases and J dropped 4; count of bases not matched to a gene: 5. The CDR3 covers 14 residues.

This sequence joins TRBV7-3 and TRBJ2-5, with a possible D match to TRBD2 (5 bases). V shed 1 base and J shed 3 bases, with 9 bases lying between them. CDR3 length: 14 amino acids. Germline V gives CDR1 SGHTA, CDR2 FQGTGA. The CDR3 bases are TGTGCCAGCAGCTTAAATGGAGGAGAAGAGACCCAGTACTTC. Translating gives CASSLNGGEETQYF.

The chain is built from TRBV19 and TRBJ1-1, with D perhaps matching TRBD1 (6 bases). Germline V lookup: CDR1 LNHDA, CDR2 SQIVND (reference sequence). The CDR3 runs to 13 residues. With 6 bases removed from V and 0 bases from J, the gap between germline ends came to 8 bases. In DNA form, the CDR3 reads TGTGCCAGTAGCGGGACAATGAACACTGAAGCTTTCTTT. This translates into CASSGTMNTEAFF.

The CDR3 bases are TGTGCCAGCAGCCACCTTGTTGGGGGGGCGCGGAGCGGGGAGCTGTTTTTT. It codes for CASSHLVGGARSGELFF. The chain is built from TRBV11-3 and TRBJ2-2; D might be TRBD2 (7 bases). The CDR3 is made up of 17 amino acids. Germline V CDR1 and CDR2: SGHNT, YENEEA. Trimming took off 5 bases at V and 7 bases at J, with 23 bases between the two ends.

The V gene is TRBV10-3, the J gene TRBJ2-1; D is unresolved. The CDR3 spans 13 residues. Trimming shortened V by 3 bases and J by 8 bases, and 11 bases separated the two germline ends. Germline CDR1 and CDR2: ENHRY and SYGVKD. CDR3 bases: TGTGCCATCAGTGACCCGGCCGGCGATGAGCAGTTCTTC. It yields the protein CAISDPAGDEQFF.

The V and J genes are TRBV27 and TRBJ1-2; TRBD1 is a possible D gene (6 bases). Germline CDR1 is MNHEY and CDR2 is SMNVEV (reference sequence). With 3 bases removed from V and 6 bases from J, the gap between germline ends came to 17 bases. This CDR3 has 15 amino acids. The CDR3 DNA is TGTGCCAGCAGTTTTTATCCTGGACAGTCCCATGGCTACACCTTC. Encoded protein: CASSFYPGQSHGYTF.

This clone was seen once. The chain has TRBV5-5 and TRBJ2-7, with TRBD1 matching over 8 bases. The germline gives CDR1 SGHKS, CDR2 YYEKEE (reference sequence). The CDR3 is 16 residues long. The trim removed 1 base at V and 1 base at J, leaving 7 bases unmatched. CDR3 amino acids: CASSLYWTGTSYEQYF. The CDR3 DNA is TGTGCCAGCAGCTTGTACTGGACAGGGACTTCCTACGAGCAGTACTTC.

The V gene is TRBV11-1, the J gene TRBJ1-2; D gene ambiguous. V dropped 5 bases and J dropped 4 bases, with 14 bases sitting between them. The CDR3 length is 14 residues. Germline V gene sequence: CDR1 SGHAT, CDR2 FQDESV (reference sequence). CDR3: CASSQNRALYGYTF. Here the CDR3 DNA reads TGTGCCAGCAGCCAAAACCGAGCGCTCTATGGCTACACCTTC. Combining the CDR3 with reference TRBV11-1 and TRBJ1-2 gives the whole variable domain EAEVAQSPRYKITEKSQAVAFWCDPISGHATLYWYRQILGQGPELLVQFQDESVVDDSQLPKDRFSAERLKGVDSTLKIQPAELGDSAMYLCASSQNRALYGYTFGSGTRLTVV.